The 16 T cell receptor beta chains presented below share a single source sample, sequenced in a study of blood T cell repertoires in COVID-19. TCRdb's copy holds only in-frame clones and misses some; the assay was immunoSEQ multiplex PCR. The repertoire has just over 300,000 clones, about 85% of them found once; the top ten carry roughly 2%. The sample was peripheral blood. All receptors come from a man younger than 35 with active or convalescent COVID-19.

V and J are TRBV28 and TRBJ2-1; 11 bases agree with TRBD2. J gave up 7 bases and V 2 bases, and 4 bases lay outside the gene matches. Germline V gene lookup returns CDR1 MDHEN and CDR2 SYDVKM. The CDR3 consists of 15 residues. This CDR3 reads CASSLISGRGNEQFF. DNA for the CDR3: TGTGCCAGCAGTTTAATTAGCGGGAGGGGTAATGAGCAGTTCTTC.

The V and J genes are TRBV10-3 and TRBJ2-7; possibly TRBD1 for D (5 bases). The V end was cut by 5 bases, the J end by 2 bases, with 16 bases between. Per germline, CDR1 ENHRY and CDR2 SYGVKD. This CDR3 is built from 15 residues. CDR3 bases: TGTGCCATCAGTTTAGACAGTAAGTCACCCTACGAGCAGTACTTC. This sequence encodes CAISLDSKSPYEQYF.

This chain uses TRBV6-5 with TRBJ2-7, with D tentatively TRBD2 (6 bases). The V gene lost 2 bases and the J gene lost 0 bases, with 11 bases spanning the gap. Germline V gives CDR1 MNHEY, CDR2 SVGAGI. This CDR3 contains 15 residues. CDR3 amino acids: CASSYGSGSSYEQYF. In nucleotides, the CDR3 is TGTGCCAGCAGTTACGGTAGCGGCAGCTCCTACGAGCAGTACTTC.

The genes are TRBV29-1 and TRBJ2-1; D gene ambiguous. Trimming stripped 7 bases from V and 0 bases from J, with 10 bases between. The germline gives CDR1 SQVTM, CDR2 ANQGSEA. The CDR3 extends over 13 amino acids. CDR3 amino acids: CSERVSSYNEQFF. For the CDR3, the DNA is TGCAGCGAACGGGTGAGCTCCTACAATGAGCAGTTCTTC.

The chain has TRBV10-2 and TRBJ1-5; 7 bases agree with TRBD1. Germline lookup yields CDR1 WSHSY and CDR2 SAAADI. J lost 6 bases, V lost 3 bases, and 5 bases had no gene match. CDR3 length: 14 residues. In DNA form, the CDR3 reads TGCGCCAGCAGTGACACAGGGGAGGTTCAGCCCCAGCATTTT. Translating it yields CASSDTGEVQPQHF.

CDR3 in DNA: TGCAGCGTTGAAGATCCCGGCAGCCGGAGGGCTTTCTTT. It yields the protein CSVEDPGSRRAFF. The chain combines TRBV29-1 with TRBJ1-1, with no clear D. Trimming took 0 bases from V and 11 from J, leaving 16 bases between them. Germline CDR1 and CDR2: SQVTM and ANQGSEA. The CDR3 runs to 13 residues.

The rearrangement links TRBV4-1 to TRBJ2-7; weak D call: TRBD1 (6 bases). V lost 8 bases, J lost 3 bases, and 17 bases lay in between. The CDR3 has 14 residues. CDR1 is MGHRA, CDR2 YSYEKL, per germline. The CDR3 protein is CASATGAGDYEQYF. In nucleotides, the CDR3 is TGCGCCAGCGCCACCGGAGCAGGGGACTACGAGCAGTACTTC.

This clone appeared a single time. Other DNA sequences within the sample encode an identical CDR3. V and J are TRBV29-1 and TRBJ1-2, with D unclear. The CDR3 extends over 10 amino acids. V lost 3 bases, J lost 5 bases, and 4 bases lay in between. Germline values: CDR1 SQVTM, CDR2 ANQGSEA. The CDR3: CSVDSYGYTF. Here the CDR3 DNA reads TGCAGCGTTGACAGTTATGGCTACACCTTC.

The rearrangement uses TRBV4-1 and TRBJ2-7, with no clear D. The CDR3 spans 14 residues. CDR1 and CDR2 from the germline V gene are MGHRA and YSYEKL. V was pared by 4 bases and J by 3 bases, with 13 bases between. The CDR3 DNA sequence: TGCGCCAGCAGCCCACGTAATGGCCACTACGAGCAGTACTTC. Its protein is CASSPRNGHYEQYF.

The V call is TRBV6-2 or TRBV6-3, the J call TRBJ2-3; 13 bases are shared with TRBD2. V lost 6 bases to trimming and J lost 5 bases; unmatched junction nucleotides: 8. This CDR3 is 16 amino acids long. Germline-derived CDR1 and CDR2 are MNHEY and SVGEGT. Here the CDR3 reads CASSPTSGGARDTQYF. For the CDR3, the DNA is TGTGCCAGCAGCCCCACTAGCGGGGGGGCAAGAGATACGCAGTATTTT.

For this clone: The same CDR3 can be traced to other DNA sequences in this sample. The chain is built from TRBV18 and TRBJ2-3; D unresolved. This CDR3 contains 12 residues. The germline CDR1 and CDR2 sequences are KGHSH and LQKENI. The germline V and J ends were trimmed by 2 bases and 3 bases, with 3 bases remaining between them. CDR3 sequence (DNA): TGTGCCAGCTCACCATCTACAGATACGCAGTATTTT. Translation: CASSPSTDTQYF.

J is TRBJ2-7 and V is TRBV4-1; TRBD2 matches 9 bases. The CDR3 has 14 residues. Germline-derived CDR1 and CDR2 are MGHRA and YSYEKL. The V gene end was trimmed by 4 bases and the J gene end by 6 bases; junction bases not matched to a gene: 7. The CDR3 nucleotides are TGCGCCAGCAGCCTGAGGGCGGGAGGGGGCGAGCAGTACTTC. Protein: CASSLRAGGGEQYF.

This clone was counted only a few times. DNA for the CDR3: TGTGCCAGCAGTTTATACCCCCTCGGTAGGGGCTATGGCTACACCTTC. Protein: CASSLYPLGRGYGYTF. The V and J genes are TRBV28 and TRBJ1-2, with a weak D call TRBD1 (5 bases). V was cut by 1 base and J by 4 bases, with 16 bases left in between. The CDR3 extends over 16 amino acids. The V gene's germline CDR1 is MDHEN and CDR2 SYDVKM.

The gene calls are TRBV27 and TRBJ1-2; D is unresolved. This CDR3 spans 13 amino acids. Germline values: CDR1 MNHEY, CDR2 SMNVEV (reference sequence). Trimming pared 6 bases from V and 0 bases from J, leaving 8 bases between. Written as DNA, the CDR3 is TGTGCCAGCAGGAATCAGGCTAACTATGGCTACACCTTC. Its translation: CASRNQANYGYTF.

The gene calls are TRBV7-9 and TRBJ2-7; D uncertain. Germline lookup yields CDR1 SEHNR and CDR2 FQNEAQ (reference sequence). The length of the CDR3 is 15 residues. Trimming took off 1 base at V and 0 bases at J, with 10 bases between the two ends. The CDR3, as DNA: TGTGCCAGCAGCTTAGGTCTAGACGGCTCCTACGAGCAGTACTTC. Its protein is CASSLGLDGSYEQYF.

The rearrangement joins TRBV5-1 to TRBJ2-5; 8 nucleotides align to TRBD2. CDR1 is SGHRS and CDR2 is YFSETQ in the germline V gene. The length of the CDR3 is 14 residues. V shed 1 base, J shed 3 bases, and the junction held 2 bases outside the gene matches. CDR3 in amino acids: CASSLSSGEETQYF. The CDR3 bases are TGCGCCAGCAGCTTGAGTAGCGGGGAAGAGACCCAGTACTTC.